This TCR beta chain was recorded in a study of shared T cell receptors in the human thymus. Germline V gene data show CDR1 as LGHNA and CDR2 as YSLEER. The CDR3 extends over 18 amino acids. V gave up 0 bases and J gave up 0 bases, with 16 bases separating them. In this sample, this clone turned up once. Measured with immunoSEQ multiplex PCR; TCRdb has only the in-frame clones, and not every one. This table holds some 700,000 clones, roughly 88% found once. These data also formed part of another study, on human thymus T cells. As reported in that work: Serving as donors were healthy Finnish infants, each of whom was having open corrective surgery for congenital heart defects. Thymic resections from corrective heart surgery supplied the tissue. Apparent skewing of V and J gene usage characterized both thymic and blood repertoires. Related reports documented highly overlapping thymic repertoires among unrelated individuals.

This chain uses TRBV4-3 with TRBJ2-3, with a weak D call TRBD2 (6 bases). Sequenced sample: thymocytes. The receptor's source is a boy younger than two with a congenital heart defect. CDR3 nucleotides: TGCGCCAGCAGCCAAGATAGGAGGCTAGCGCTGAGCACAGATACGCAGTATTTT. It codes for CASSQDRRLALSTDTQYF.